The TCR beta chain under discussion was sequenced for a study of blood T cell repertoires in COVID-19. Sequenced by immunoSEQ multiplex PCR; TCRdb stores in-frame clones only, minus some. The sample has approximately 36,000 clones; roughly 87% are singletons. V lost 0 bases, J lost 3 bases, and 8 bases stayed unmatched. The CDR3 has 17 amino acids. Looked up from germline, CDR1 is KGHDR and CDR2 is SFDVKD. Material for sequencing was peripheral blood. This clonotype originated in a man aged 55-75 years with acute or convalescent COVID-19. The chain links TRBV24-1 to TRBJ2-7; 9 nucleotides agree with TRBD1. CDR3 DNA: TGTGCCACCAGTGATTTGGATCGGACAGGGGAGTTCTACGAGCAGTACTTC. This sequence encodes CATSDLDRTGEFYEQYF.